The 12 T cell receptor beta chains reported below all come from one sample, sequenced in a study of shared clonotypes between healthy human individuals. CD45RO negativity and positive selection for CCR7 defined naive CD8 cells, a population that excluded terminally differentiated effector memory CD45RA+ cells. The assay was immunoSEQ multiplex PCR, and TCRdb's table has in-frame clones only and misses some. The sample contains about 2 million clones, roughly 94% of which appear only once. Material: naive CD8+ T cells sorted from blood. Source of these receptors: a man aged 18 to 35 in good health.

The chain recombines TRBV13 with TRBJ1-4, with D possibly matching TRBD1 (5 bases). The CDR3 loop spans 16 amino acids. The germline gives CDR1 PRHDT, CDR2 FYEKMQ (reference sequence). Between the trimmed V and J ends, which lost 8 bases and 3 bases, there was a span of 19 bases. The CDR3 sequence is CASGHTGEGSNEKLFF. CDR3 sequence (DNA): TGTGCCAGCGGACACACCGGGGAGGGGTCTAATGAAAAACTGTTTTTT.

This rearrangement joins TRBV9 to TRBJ2-1, with TRBD2 matching over 14 bases. V was clipped by 5 bases and J by 11 bases; unmatched bases: 12. Germline V gives CDR1 SGDLS, CDR2 YYNGEE. The CDR3 is made up of 16 amino acids. CDR3 region: CASSLYLGLAGDQQFF. DNA of the CDR3: TGTGCCAGCAGTCTGTACTTGGGACTAGCGGGAGACCAGCAGTTCTTC.

The chain combines TRBV5-1 with TRBJ2-7; 7 positions match TRBD1. CDR1 and CDR2 (germline): SGHRS, YFSETQ. The CDR3 is 14 amino acids. With V trimmed by 4 bases and J by 5 bases, 9 bases remained unmatched. DNA for the CDR3: TGCGCCAGCAGCACCACGGACAGGTTACACGAGCAGTACTTC. It translates to CASSTTDRLHEQYF.

The V gene is TRBV7-9, the J gene TRBJ1-2; the D gene is possibly TRBD1 (5 bases). Trimming cost V 5 bases and J 4 bases, with 11 bases left between them. CDR3 length: 13 residues. CDR1 SEHNR and CDR2 FQNEAQ come from the germline V gene (reference sequence). The CDR3 spells CASSTLQAYGYTF. The CDR3 DNA reads as TGTGCCAGCAGCACCTTACAGGCCTATGGCTACACCTTC.

This clone has a single count. This sequence joins TRBV5-8 and TRBJ2-7; 8 positions match TRBD1. The CDR3 spans 15 residues. From germline, CDR1 is SGHTS and CDR2 YDEGEE. V trimming: 3 bases; J trimming: 3 bases; junction bases outside the gene matches: 8. The DNA for the CDR3 is TGTGCCAGCAGCTCACCGACAGGGGTTGGCTACGAGCAGTACTTC. This translates into CASSSPTGVGYEQYF.

V usage is TRBV6-5 and J usage is TRBJ1-1, with D perhaps matching TRBD1 (6 bases). Trimming left V 0 bases short and J 0 bases short, with 8 bases between. The CDR3 is made up of 15 amino acids. The V gene's germline CDR1 is MNHEY and CDR2 SVGAGI. Here the CDR3 reads CASSYSDSMNTEAFF. The DNA of the CDR3 is TGTGCCAGCAGTTACTCGGACAGCATGAACACTGAAGCTTTCTTT.

The chain combines TRBV19 with TRBJ2-7; 7 bases are a match to TRBD1. Per germline, CDR1 LNHDA and CDR2 SQIVND (reference sequence). The V and J ends lost 1 base and 10 bases, in that order; junction bases with no gene match: 7. CDR3 length: 13 residues. Written as DNA, the CDR3 is TGTGCCAGTAGTATAGGACCGGACAGGCCACAGTACTTC. This gives the protein CASSIGPDRPQYF.

This chain links TRBV5-6 with TRBJ2-7; 11 bases map to TRBD2. The CDR3 covers 16 residues. The ends lost 2 bases at V and 2 bases at J; junction bases unmatched: 6. The germline gives CDR1 SGHDT, CDR2 YYEEEE. CDR3 nucleotides: TGTGCCAGCAGCTTACATAGCGGGAGGGCCCCCTACGAGCAGTACTTC. Its protein is CASSLHSGRAPYEQYF.

About this clone itself: The sample carries other DNA sequences with the same CDR3. CDR3 sequence: CASSYSEGAGGYTF. The CDR3 DNA follows: TGTGCCAGCAGTTACTCAGAGGGTGCGGGTGGCTACACCTTC. J is TRBJ1-2 and V is TRBV6-5, with D hard to call. Trimming removed 0 bases from V and 7 bases from J, with 12 bases in between. Germline V CDR1 and CDR2: MNHEY, SVGAGI. This CDR3 region has 14 residues.

V gene TRBV7-8 combines with J gene TRBJ2-5; weak D call: TRBD2 (6 bases). CDR1 and CDR2 (germline): SGHVS, FQNEAQ. V was clipped by 1 base and J by 4 bases, with 19 bases between them. CDR3 size: 17 residues. The CDR3 coding sequence is TGTGCCAGCAGCTTAGGGGGGGTAAACATAGTAGGAGAGACCCAGTACTTC. Encoded protein: CASSLGGVNIVGETQYF. Filled out from reference TRBV7-8 and TRBJ2-5, the complete variable domain reads GAGVSQSPRYKVAKRGQDVALRCDPISGHVSLFWYQQALGQGPEFLTYFQNEAQLDKSGLPSDRFFAERPEGSVSTLKIQRTQQEDSAVYLCASSLGGVNIVGETQYFGPGTRLLVL.

The rearrangement joins TRBV30 to TRBJ1-2; the D gene is possibly TRBD1 (5 bases). The CDR3 runs 11 residues. Germline CDR1 and CDR2: GTSNPN and SVGIG (reference sequence). Trimming took off 0 bases at V and 14 bases at J, with 13 bases between the two ends. This CDR3 reads CAWSVSQATTF. CDR3 DNA: TGTGCCTGGAGTGTCTCACAGGCTACTACCTTC. The entire variable domain, with the rest obtained from reference TRBV30 and TRBJ1-2, is as follows: SQTIHQWPATLVQPVGSPLSLECTVEGTSNPNLYWYRQAAGRGLQLLFYSVGIGQISSEVPQNLSASRPQDRQFILSSKKLLLSDSGFYLCAWSVSQATTFGSGTRLTVV.

The chain employs TRBV11-2 and TRBJ1-1, with D possibly being TRBD1 (5 bases). Trimming removed 5 bases from V and 10 bases from J, with 17 bases in between. Germline lookup yields CDR1 SGHAT and CDR2 FQNNGV. The CDR3 is 13 residues long. Written as DNA, the CDR3 is TGTGCCAGCAGCCCCGGGACGGGGCTTATAGCTTTCTTT. Residues: CASSPGTGLIAFF. Complete variable domain (other parts from reference TRBV11-2 and TRBJ1-1): EAGVAQSPRYKIIEKRQSVAFWCNPISGHATLYWYQQILGQGPKLLIQFQNNGVVDDSQLPKDRFSAERLKGVDSTLKIQPAKLEDSAVYLCASSPGTGLIAFFGQGTRLTVV.